The 18 T cell receptor beta chains below come from one sample, sequenced in a study of cytomegalovirus exposure and HLA in healthy donors. Using immunoSEQ multiplex PCR, the repertoire was profiled, and TCRdb retains in-frame clones only, with some absent. The repertoire holds some 170,000 clones, with around nine tenths as singletons. Specimen: PBMCs. These TCRs come from a man between 18 and 29 years old in good health and CMV-seropositive.

The chain links TRBV29-1 to TRBJ2-1; 11 positions match TRBD2. V was pared by 7 bases and J by 4 bases, with 9 bases of the junction left unmatched. Germline V gene data show CDR1 as SQVTM and CDR2 as ANQGSEA. The CDR3 is made up of 15 amino acids. Here the CDR3 reads CSGTLGLADYNEQFF. CDR3 DNA sequence: TGCAGCGGGACCCTGGGACTAGCGGATTACAATGAGCAGTTCTTC.

The chain couples TRBV6-6 to TRBJ2-5, with D possibly being TRBD1 (6 bases). This CDR3 has 15 amino acids. V was clipped by 6 bases and J by 1 base, with 15 bases between them. Germline V CDR1 and CDR2: MNHNY, SVGAGI (reference sequence). The CDR3 sequence is CASSRRVGGQETQYF. In DNA, the CDR3 is TGTGCCAGCAGCCGCAGGGTAGGGGGCCAAGAGACCCAGTACTTC.

The chain joins TRBV27 to TRBJ2-5; 9 bases fit TRBD2. The CDR3 loop spans 17 amino acids. V shed 2 bases and J 3 bases; nucleotides not matched to a gene: 10. From germline, CDR1 is MNHEY and CDR2 SMNVEV (reference sequence). CDR3 bases: TGTGCCAGCAGTTTAAGCACGAGCGGGAGGTTTAAAGAGACCCAGTACTTC. Its translation: CASSLSTSGRFKETQYF.

The rearrangement joins TRBV4-1 to TRBJ2-3, with a weak D call TRBD1 (7 bases). The V end was cut by 4 bases, the J end by 2 bases, with 22 bases between. Germline V gene data show CDR1 as MGHRA and CDR2 as YSYEKL. This CDR3 spans 18 amino acids. CDR3 sequence (DNA): TGCGCCAGCAGCCTTATAGCCGCCAGGGGGGCAAACACAGATACGCAGTATTTT. Translating it yields CASSLIAARGANTDTQYF.

The rearrangement links TRBV27 to TRBJ1-1; D is possibly TRBD1 (6 bases). Germline loops: CDR1 MNHEY, CDR2 SMNVEV (reference sequence). This CDR3 comprises 14 residues. The ends were cut back, 5 bases at V and 1 base at J, with 11 bases in the middle. The CDR3 sequence is CASSLRGPNTEAFF. The CDR3 coding sequence is TGTGCCAGCAGTCTCAGGGGCCCGAACACTGAAGCTTTCTTT.

The chain uses TRBV27 and TRBJ1-2; D may be TRBD1 (6 bases). In germline, CDR1 is MNHEY, CDR2 SMNVEV (reference sequence). With 6 bases removed from V and 4 bases from J, the gap between germline ends came to 18 bases. The CDR3 length is 15 residues. The CDR3 nucleotides are TGTGCCAGCAGGCGCGGTCAGGGGTTCTTCTATGGCTACACCTTC. Translation: CASRRGQGFFYGYTF.

The V call is TRBV19, the J call TRBJ1-5; no reliable D call. This CDR3 is built from 15 residues. V was clipped by 5 bases and J by 2 bases, with 13 bases between them. Germline CDR1 is LNHDA and CDR2 is SQIVND (reference sequence). The DNA for the CDR3 is TGTGCCAGTAGTGGGGAGGCCCCTGGCAATCAGCCCCAGCATTTT. It yields the protein CASSGEAPGNQPQHF.

The sample holds a few counts of this clone. CDR3 coding DNA: TGTGCCAGCAGCCAAGTGCGGGGTTCCACTGAAGCTTTCTTT. Protein sequence: CASSQVRGSTEAFF. This chain connects TRBV14 to TRBJ1-1; D gene ambiguous. This CDR3 contains 14 residues. Trimming shortened V by 1 base and J by 4 bases, and 10 bases separated the two germline ends. Germline lookup yields CDR1 SGHDN and CDR2 FVKESK.

J is TRBJ1-1 and V is TRBV9; D is unresolved. V lost 4 bases and J lost 2, with 12 bases in between. CDR3 length: 14 residues. CDR1 SGDLS and CDR2 YYNGEE come from the germline V gene. The DNA of the CDR3 is TGTGCCAGCAGCCTTTTGGGCCGTAACACTGAAGCTTTCTTT. Its protein is CASSLLGRNTEAFF.

The chain is built from TRBV4-2 and TRBJ2-7, with unresolved D. This CDR3 comprises 14 residues. V lost 0 bases to trimming and J lost 2 bases, with 8 bases between them. Per the germline V gene, CDR1 is LGHNA and CDR2 is YNFKEQ. The CDR3 nucleotides are TGTGCCAGCAGCCAAGATACTAACACCTACGAGCAGTACTTC. Translated, it gives CASSQDTNTYEQYF.

The chain uses TRBV9 and TRBJ2-1; D perhaps matches TRBD2 (5 bases). V dropped 0 bases and J dropped 9 bases, with 16 bases sitting between them. This CDR3 comprises 15 residues. Germline CDR1 reads SGDLS; CDR2 reads YYNGEE. This chain's CDR3 is CASSVAPSQAGEQFF. The CDR3 coding sequence is TGTGCCAGCAGCGTAGCCCCTAGTCAGGCGGGTGAGCAGTTCTTC.

This chain links TRBV5-6 with TRBJ2-7; 8 bases fit TRBD2. This CDR3 is built from 14 residues. The ends lost 3 bases at V and 6 bases at J; junction bases unmatched: 8. Germline V gene data show CDR1 as SGHDT and CDR2 as YYEEEE. The CDR3, as DNA: TGTGCCAGCAGCTCGGGGGGGACATATAGCGAGCAGTACTTC. Translated, it gives CASSSGGTYSEQYF.

This clone was found a few times. This chain links TRBV5-1 with TRBJ2-7, with D perhaps matching TRBD2 (5 bases). The V end was cut by 1 base, the J end by 4 bases, with 9 bases between. Germline CDR1 reads SGHRS; CDR2 reads YFSETQ. This CDR3 is 13 amino acids long. The CDR3 is CASSLSREYEQYF. In nucleotides, the CDR3 is TGCGCCAGCAGCTTGTCGAGGGAATACGAGCAGTACTTC.

This rearrangement joins TRBV7-9 to TRBJ2-1, with 9 positions matching TRBD2. Germline assignment: CDR1 SEHNR and CDR2 FQNEAQ (reference sequence). Trimming cost V 0 bases and J 6 bases; bases outside gene matches: 6. This CDR3 has 16 amino acids. The CDR3 loop reads CASSLAAGGRGNEQFF. CDR3 bases: TGTGCCAGCAGCTTAGCGGCGGGGGGGCGGGGCAATGAGCAGTTCTTC.

This chain joins TRBV28 and TRBJ2-7, with no clear D. The CDR3 length is 14 residues. Trimming took off 6 bases at V and 0 bases at J, with 12 bases between the two ends. Per the germline V gene, CDR1 is MDHEN and CDR2 is SYDVKM. The CDR3 sequence: CASSVALISYEQYF. In nucleotides, the CDR3 is TGTGCCAGCAGCGTCGCACTTATCTCCTACGAGCAGTACTTC. The variable domain in full, completed from reference TRBV28 and TRBJ2-7, reads DVKVTQSSRYLVKRTGEKVFLECVQDMDHENMFWYRQDPGLGLRLIYFSYDVKMKEKGDIPEGYSVSREKKERFSLILESASTNQTSMYLCASSVALISYEQYFGPGTRLTVT.

The chain has TRBV9 and TRBJ2-4; perhaps TRBD2 as D (7 bases). Trimming shortened V by 3 bases and J by 2 bases, and 12 bases separated the two germline ends. Per germline, CDR1 SGDLS and CDR2 YYNGEE. The CDR3 extends over 15 amino acids. The CDR3 sequence is CASSGERDTKNIQYF. In nucleotides, the CDR3 is TGTGCCAGCAGCGGAGAGCGGGACACCAAAAACATTCAGTACTTC. Full variable domain (remainder filled in from reference TRBV9 and TRBJ2-4): DSGVTQTPKHLITATGQRVTLRCSPRSGDLSVYWYQQSLDQGLQFLIQYYNGEERAKGNILERFSAQQFPDLHSELNLSSLELGDSALYFCASSGERDTKNIQYFGAGTRLSVL.

This rearrangement joins TRBV6-1 to TRBJ1-1; no firm D call. V lost 2 bases, J lost 5 bases, and 6 bases lay in between. The CDR3 consists of 12 residues. Looked up from germline, CDR1 is MNHNS and CDR2 is SASEGT. CDR3 nucleotide sequence: TGTGCCAGCAGTGAAACCAGAACTGAAGCTTTCTTT. Protein: CASSETRTEAFF.

The chain is built from TRBV6-5 and TRBJ1-1; TRBD1 is a possible D gene (6 bases). CDR3 length: 13 amino acids. V shed 7 bases and J shed 1 base, with 10 bases lying between them. CDR1 and CDR2 (germline): MNHEY, SVGAGI. The DNA of the CDR3 is TGTGCCAGCACCTCGGACAGGAACACTGAAGCTTTCTTT. Its translation is CASTSDRNTEAFF.